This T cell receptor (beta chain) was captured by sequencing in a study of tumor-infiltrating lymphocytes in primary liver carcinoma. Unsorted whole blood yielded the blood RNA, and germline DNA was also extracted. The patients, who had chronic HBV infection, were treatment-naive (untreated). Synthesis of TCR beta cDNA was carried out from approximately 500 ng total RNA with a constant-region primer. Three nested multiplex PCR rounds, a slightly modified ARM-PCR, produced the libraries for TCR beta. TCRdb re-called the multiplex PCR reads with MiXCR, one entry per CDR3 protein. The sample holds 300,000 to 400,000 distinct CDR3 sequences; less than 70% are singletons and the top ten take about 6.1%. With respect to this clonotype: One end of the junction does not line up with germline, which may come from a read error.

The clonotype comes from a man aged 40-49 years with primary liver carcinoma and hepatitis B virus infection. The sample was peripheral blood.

This chain's CDR3 is CVIRDRGREQYF. CDR3 nucleotides: TGTGTCATCAGGGACAGGGGGCGCGAGCAATACTTC. The chain is built from TRBV10-3 and TRBJ2-7; 12 nucleotides match TRBD1. Looked up from germline, CDR1 is ENHRY and CDR2 is SYGVKD. This CDR3 spans 12 amino acids.